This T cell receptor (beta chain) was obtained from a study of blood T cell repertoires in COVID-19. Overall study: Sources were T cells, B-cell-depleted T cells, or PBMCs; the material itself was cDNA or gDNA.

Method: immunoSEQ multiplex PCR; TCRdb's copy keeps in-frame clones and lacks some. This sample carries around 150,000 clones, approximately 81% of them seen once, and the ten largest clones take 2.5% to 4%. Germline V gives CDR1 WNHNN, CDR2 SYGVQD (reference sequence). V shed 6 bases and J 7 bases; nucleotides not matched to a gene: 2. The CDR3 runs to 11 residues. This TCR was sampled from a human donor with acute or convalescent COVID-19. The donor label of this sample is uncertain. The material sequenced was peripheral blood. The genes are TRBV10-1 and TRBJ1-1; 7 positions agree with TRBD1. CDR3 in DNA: TGCGCCAGCAGGGGGGACAGTGAAGCTTTCTTT. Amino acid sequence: CASRGDSEAFF.